The 25 T cell receptor beta chains listed next were all sequenced from one sample in a study of blood T cell repertoires in COVID-19. TCRdb keeps only in-frame clones here, not all; method: immunoSEQ multiplex PCR. The repertoire includes over 40,000 clones, approximately 86% of them detected once, and 2.5% to 3% sits in the top ten. The sample consisted of peripheral blood. All receptors derive from a woman of 80 years or more with acute or convalescent COVID-19.

This clone was seen a few times. The chain links TRBV7-8 to TRBJ2-7; 8 bases agree with TRBD2. The length of the CDR3 is 14 residues. V gave up 0 bases and J gave up 6 bases; unmatched junction bases: 4. In germline, CDR1 is SGHVS, CDR2 FQNEAQ. The CDR3 spells CASSLAGGGLEQYF. CDR3 DNA: TGTGCCAGCAGCTTAGCGGGCGGGGGGCTCGAGCAGTACTTC.

This chain connects TRBV7-2 to TRBJ2-3, with 7 bases that match TRBD2. The CDR3 is 14 amino acids. Germline CDR1 reads SGHTA; CDR2 reads FQGNSA. After removal of 5 bases from V and 6 bases from J, the junction contained 8 bases not matched to a gene. For the CDR3, the DNA is TGTGCCAGCAGCCCCGGACTAGTCGGGGATACGCAGTATTTT. It yields the protein CASSPGLVGDTQYF.

This clone was seen more than once but under ten times. The gene calls are TRBV6-5 and TRBJ1-6, with 7 bases aligning to TRBD1. This CDR3 is 14 amino acids long. The germline V gene has CDR1 MNHEY and CDR2 SVGAGI. Germline trimming cut 7 bases from V and 10 bases from J; bases unmatched to any gene: 10. The CDR3 reads CASTRQGGRSPLHF. The CDR3 nucleotides are TGTGCCAGCACTAGACAGGGAGGAAGGTCACCCCTCCACTTT.

This chain links TRBV6-5 with TRBJ2-7; D is undetermined. V lost 0 bases, J lost 1 base, and 7 bases lay in between. Germline V gene sequence: CDR1 MNHEY, CDR2 SVGAGI. The CDR3 consists of 14 residues. The CDR3 reads CASSYSPVSYEQYF. The CDR3 nucleotides read TGTGCCAGCAGTTACTCGCCAGTATCCTACGAGCAGTACTTC.

This clone has only one observation. The V and J genes are TRBV3-1 (or the pseudogene TRBV3-2) and TRBJ1-6; a weak D match, TRBD1 (5 bases). The CDR3 length is 14 residues. V gave up 2 bases and J gave up 11 bases, with 13 bases separating them. CDR1 and CDR2 from the germline V gene are LGHDT and YNNKEL (reference sequence). CDR3 bases: TGTGCCAGCAGCCAACAGGCAGGGCAGGCACCCCTCCACTTT. Protein: CASSQQAGQAPLHF.

This rearrangement joins TRBV5-1 to TRBJ2-7; 9 bases align to TRBD1. CDR1 and CDR2 from the germline V gene are SGHRS and YFSETQ. There are 14 residues in the CDR3. The V and J ends lost 4 bases and 0 bases, in that order; junction bases with no gene match: 2. Here the CDR3 reads CASSRTGDSYEQYF. Written as DNA, the CDR3 is TGCGCCAGCAGCCGGACAGGGGACTCCTACGAGCAGTACTTC. Drawing the rest from reference TRBV5-1 and TRBJ2-7, the complete variable domain is KAGVTQTPRYLIKTRGQQVTLSCSPISGHRSVSWYQQTPGQGLQFLFEYFSETQRNKGNFPGRFSGRQFSNSRSEMNVSTLELGDSALYLCASSRTGDSYEQYFGPGTRLTVT.

This clone was detected only a few times. The gene calls are TRBV11-3 and TRBJ2-2; 9 nucleotides match TRBD1. V shed 4 bases and J 3 bases; nucleotides not matched to a gene: 3. CDR1 SGHNT and CDR2 YENEEA come from the germline V gene. The CDR3 runs 15 residues. The CDR3 sequence: CASSSGQGYTGELFF. DNA for the CDR3: TGTGCCAGCAGCTCAGGACAGGGGTACACCGGGGAGCTGTTTTTT.

This chain connects TRBV6-5 to TRBJ2-1; 8 bases are a match to TRBD2. In germline, CDR1 is MNHEY, CDR2 SVGAGI. The V segment lost 2 bases and the J segment 5 bases; nucleotides outside the gene matches: 5. The CDR3 is 15 amino acids. In DNA, the CDR3 is TGTGCCAGCAGTTACGCCCGGGGGGGCGACAATGAGCAGTTCTTC. It is translated as CASSYARGGDNEQFF.

The rearrangement links TRBV20-1 to TRBJ1-2; D is possibly TRBD1 (5 bases). Deletions cut 6 bases from V and 7 bases from J, with 12 bases between. CDR3 length: 11 residues. The V gene's germline CDR1 is DFQATT and CDR2 SNEGSKA (reference sequence). This CDR3 is CSAYDSSGYTF. Here the CDR3 DNA reads TGCAGTGCCTATGACAGTTCTGGCTACACCTTC.

This clone has just a few counts. This chain joins TRBV14 and TRBJ1-6; 7 bases are a match to TRBD1. Looked up from germline, CDR1 is SGHDN and CDR2 is FVKESK. V lost 2 bases and J lost 8; bases outside the gene matches: 0. The CDR3 has 13 amino acids. Here the CDR3 reads CASSQTGDSPLHF. The CDR3 DNA sequence: TGTGCCAGCAGCCAAACAGGGGATTCACCCCTCCACTTT.

The gene calls are TRBV5-1 and TRBJ1-2; no clear D. The CDR3 covers 14 residues. Trimming shortened V by 1 base and J by 0 bases, and 7 bases separated the two germline ends. Germline lookup yields CDR1 SGHRS and CDR2 YFSETQ. In nucleotides, the CDR3 is TGCGCCAGCAGCTTGTCGGACTCTAACTATGGCTACACCTTC. This codes for CASSLSDSNYGYTF.

This clone was detected only once. The CDR3 nucleotides are TGTGCCAGCAGCGGCGTGGGGTCGGGACAGCCCCAGCATTTT. It is translated as CASSGVGSGQPQHF. V is TRBV7-8 and J is TRBJ1-5; no clear D. V was clipped by 5 bases and J by 7 bases, with 15 bases between them. The germline V gene encodes CDR1 SGHVS and CDR2 FQNEAQ. The CDR3 is 14 residues long.

The chain combines TRBV6-5 with TRBJ1-5, with a tentative D call TRBD1 (5 bases). Trimming cost V 5 bases and J 1 base, with 9 bases left between them. This CDR3 contains 14 residues. The germline V gene encodes CDR1 MNHEY and CDR2 SVGAGI. The CDR3 is CASSREGSNQPQHF. In DNA form, the CDR3 reads TGTGCCAGCAGTCGGGAGGGGAGCAATCAGCCCCAGCATTTT.

This clone has just a few counts. The chain couples TRBV18 to TRBJ2-5; 8 nucleotides match TRBD1. V was pared by 2 bases and J by 5 bases, with 16 bases of the junction left unmatched. Germline loops: CDR1 KGHSH, CDR2 LQKENI. The CDR3 extends over 18 amino acids. CDR3 sequence reads: CASSPGQQGVAVMETQYF. DNA of the CDR3: TGTGCCAGCTCACCAGGTCAACAGGGGGTTGCCGTTATGGAGACCCAGTACTTC.

The chain has TRBV5-1 and TRBJ1-1, with D possibly being TRBD1 (5 bases). The CDR3 sequence is 13 residues long. Per germline, CDR1 SGHRS and CDR2 YFSETQ. V lost 6 bases and J 1 base, leaving 10 bases between the germline ends. This CDR3 reads CASNLDRNTEAFF. CDR3 nucleotide sequence: TGCGCCAGCAACTTAGACAGGAACACTGAAGCTTTCTTT.

The rearrangement joins TRBV30 to TRBJ2-7; weak D call: TRBD2 (6 bases). CDR3 length: 11 amino acids. Trimming removed 1 base from V and 7 bases from J, with 8 bases in between. Germline V gene lookup returns CDR1 GTSNPN and CDR2 SVGIG (reference sequence). The DNA for the CDR3 is TGTGCCTGGAGTGGGGGGGTTGAGCAGTACTTC. Protein sequence: CAWSGGVEQYF.

This sequence joins TRBV9 and TRBJ2-7, with TRBD2 identical over 7 bases. The J segment lost 2 bases and the V segment lost 3 bases, leaving 5 bases of the junction unmatched. The CDR3 is 14 amino acids. The germline V gene has CDR1 SGDLS and CDR2 YYNGEE. This CDR3 is CASSAGGLPYEQYF. The DNA for the CDR3 is TGTGCCAGCAGCGCCGGGGGACTACCCTACGAGCAGTACTTC.

This clone was counted once. The chain joins TRBV5-1 to TRBJ1-5; perhaps TRBD1 as D (5 bases). CDR3 length equals 15 residues. Germline-derived CDR1 and CDR2 are SGHRS and YFSETQ. V was shortened by 0 bases and J by 2 bases, with 9 bases between the two germline ends. The CDR3 reads CASSLEGAGNQPQHF. The CDR3 coding sequence is TGCGCCAGCAGCTTGGAAGGGGCGGGCAATCAGCCCCAGCATTTT. The full variable domain, completed using reference TRBV5-1 and TRBJ1-5, is KAGVTQTPRYLIKTRGQQVTLSCSPISGHRSVSWYQQTPGQGLQFLFEYFSETQRNKGNFPGRFSGRQFSNSRSEMNVSTLELGDSALYLCASSLEGAGNQPQHFGDGTRLSIL.

The rearrangement uses TRBV5-1 and TRBJ1-2; D not resolved. CDR3 size: 13 residues. V lost 2 bases and J 2 bases, leaving 7 bases between the germline ends. Per germline, CDR1 SGHRS and CDR2 YFSETQ. CDR3 nucleotide sequence: TGCGCCAGCAGCTTTGGCCAGAACTATGGCTACACCTTC. It specifies CASSFGQNYGYTF.

The chain is built from TRBV10-3 and TRBJ1-2; 7 bases agree with TRBD1. Losses at the gene ends were 6 bases for V and 4 bases for J; bases not matched to a gene: 8. The germline V gene has CDR1 ENHRY and CDR2 SYGVKD. This CDR3 has 14 residues. The CDR3 is CAISEGAYVYGYTF. DNA of the CDR3: TGTGCCATCAGCGAGGGGGCTTATGTCTATGGCTACACCTTC.

The chain couples TRBV5-5 to TRBJ2-7; TRBD1 might be the D (5 bases). V shed 6 bases and J shed 4 bases, with 20 bases lying between them. The germline V gene has CDR1 SGHKS and CDR2 YYEKEE (reference sequence). The CDR3 covers 15 residues. In DNA form, the CDR3 reads TGTGCCAGCACCACAAAGGGGCCCAGCTCGTACGAGCAGTACTTC. It translates to CASTTKGPSSYEQYF.

The chain recombines TRBV5-1 with TRBJ2-3; 10 bases are a match to TRBD2. V gave up 0 bases and J gave up 0 bases; unmatched junction bases: 1. Per germline, CDR1 SGHRS and CDR2 YFSETQ. The length of the CDR3 is 16 residues. Here the CDR3 reads CASSLASGGSTDTQYF. The CDR3 DNA is TGCGCCAGCAGCTTGGCTAGCGGGGGTAGCACAGATACGCAGTATTTT.

Turning to this clone: Mismatch with germline at one junction end may stem from a read error. The rearrangement uses TRBV4-1 and TRBJ2-5, with a weak D call TRBD2 (5 bases). This CDR3 contains 15 residues. Germline loops: CDR1 MGHRA, CDR2 YSYEKL. The CDR3 loop is CANSQGPSLQETQYF. CDR3 coding DNA: TGCGCCAACAGCCAAGGTCCTAGCCTACAAGAGACCCAGTACTTC.

The chain employs TRBV4-1 and TRBJ1-5; D gene ambiguous. Germline loops: CDR1 MGHRA, CDR2 YSYEKL. Trimming stripped 4 bases from V and 0 bases from J, with 10 bases between. The CDR3 is 15 residues long. This CDR3 is CASSRAVNSNQPQHF. The CDR3 nucleotides are TGCGCCAGCAGCCGAGCGGTTAATAGCAATCAGCCCCAGCATTTT.

CDR3 sequence: CASSHPTRGGEDTQYF. The CDR3 DNA reads TGTGCCAGCAGCCATCCGACGCGGGGGGGCGAGGATACGCAGTATTTT. The chain uses TRBV14 and TRBJ2-3; 9 bases fit TRBD2. CDR1 and CDR2 from the germline V gene are SGHDN and FVKESK. The V segment lost 3 bases and the J segment 6 bases; nucleotides outside the gene matches: 10. The CDR3 runs 16 residues.